This T cell receptor (beta chain) was sequenced in a study of a mutant IDH1 vaccine in newly diagnosed glioma. About the research overall: Either 4-6 weeks after radiotherapy alone or alongside temozolomide, vaccination was begun. Earlier therapy was either radiotherapy, temozolomide, or both, and most got both. Week 35 was assigned to visit V12, and week 47 was assigned to visit V13.

Noted time point: week 35, safety follow-up. Each vaccine dose was 300 ug of mutant IDH1 20-mer peptide, with topical imiquimod. CDR1 is ENHRY and CDR2 is SYGVKD in the germline V gene. This CDR3 is built from 11 residues. Trimming shortened V by 6 bases and J by 5 bases, and 8 bases separated the two germline ends. This clone was seen just once. Its matching antigen is unknown. This table comes from immunoSEQ multiplex PCR, and its TCRdb copy is limited to in-frame clones, with some not included. The table has 45,000 or so clones, under 90% seen once. The chain combines TRBV10-3 with TRBJ2-7; no reliable D call. The source material was PBMCs, sampled from a glioma patient whose treatment included an IDH1 peptide vaccine. This clonotype was sampled from a woman aged 40 to 55 with glioma. Some clones in this sample may be carry-over from other donors' samples. Here the CDR3 reads CAISAADEQYF. CDR3 coding DNA: TGTGCCATCAGCGCGGCGGACGAGCAGTACTTC.